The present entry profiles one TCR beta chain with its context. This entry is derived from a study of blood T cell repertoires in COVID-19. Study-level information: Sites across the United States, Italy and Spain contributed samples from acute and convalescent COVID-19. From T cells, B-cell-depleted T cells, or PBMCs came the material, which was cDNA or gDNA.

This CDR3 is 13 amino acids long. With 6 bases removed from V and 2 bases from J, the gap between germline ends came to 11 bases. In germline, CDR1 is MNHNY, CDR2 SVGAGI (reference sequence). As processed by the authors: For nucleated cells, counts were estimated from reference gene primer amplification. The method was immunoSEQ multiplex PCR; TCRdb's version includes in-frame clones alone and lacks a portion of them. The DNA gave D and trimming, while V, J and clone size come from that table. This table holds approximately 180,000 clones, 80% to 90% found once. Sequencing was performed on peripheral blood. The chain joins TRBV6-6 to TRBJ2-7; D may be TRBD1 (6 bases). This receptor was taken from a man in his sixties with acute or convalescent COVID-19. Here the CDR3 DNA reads TGTGCCAGCAGGCCTGACAGGACCTACGAGCAGTACTTC. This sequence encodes CASRPDRTYEQYF.